The 24 T cell receptor beta chains presented below share a single source sample, sequenced in a study of identifying expanded T cells in peripheral blood. Sequencing was performed with immunoSEQ multiplex PCR; in TCRdb, only in-frame clones are kept and a portion is missing. The sample holds 100,000 to 150,000 clones, 86% seen once. Material: blood. These TCRs come from a person aged 18 to 69 in good health.

The chain recombines TRBV27 with TRBJ2-1; TRBD1 matches 7 bases. The ends lost 10 bases at V and 7 bases at J; junction bases unmatched: 4. CDR3 length: 11 residues. Germline loops: CDR1 MNHEY, CDR2 SMNVEV (reference sequence). The CDR3 region has the DNA TGTGCCACGAACAGGGGAAATGAGCAGTTCTTC. Translated, it gives CATNRGNEQFF.

The V call is TRBV10-1, the J call TRBJ1-4; the D gene is possibly TRBD1 (5 bases). The CDR3 is 14 amino acids. V lost 8 bases, J lost 0 bases, and 10 bases lay in between. The V gene's germline CDR1 is WNHNN and CDR2 SYGVQD (reference sequence). Here the CDR3 DNA reads TGCGCCAGCTCCGACAGCGCAACTAATGAAAAACTGTTTTTT. Translation gives CASSDSATNEKLFF.

V and J are TRBV29-1 and TRBJ1-2, with no clear D. This CDR3 region has 11 residues. CDR1 and CDR2 from the germline V gene are SQVTM and ANQGSEA. V dropped 1 base and J dropped 4 bases, with 4 bases sitting between them. The CDR3: CSVEGGYGYTF. DNA for the CDR3: TGCAGCGTTGAAGGGGGCTATGGCTACACCTTC.

The V and J genes are TRBV27 and TRBJ1-2; 12 bases agree with TRBD1. With V trimmed by 4 bases and J by 5 bases, 2 bases remained unmatched. This CDR3 has 14 amino acids. Germline V gene lookup returns CDR1 MNHEY and CDR2 SMNVEV (reference sequence). The CDR3 loop reads CASSSGQGAYGYTF. In DNA form, the CDR3 reads TGTGCCAGCAGTTCGGGACAGGGGGCGTATGGCTACACCTTC.

The V call is TRBV2, the J call TRBJ2-7, with D maybe TRBD1 (6 bases). Germline V gives CDR1 SNHLY, CDR2 FYNNEI. The CDR3 extends over 14 amino acids. Between the trimmed V and J ends, which lost 2 bases and 3 bases, there was a span of 11 bases. CDR3 nucleotides: TGTGCCAGCAGTGAATGGGGGCAGGGCTACGAGCAGTACTTC. Its protein product is CASSEWGQGYEQYF.

This clone was detected once. The V and J genes are TRBV20-1 and TRBJ2-7, with D unclear. The CDR3 spans 11 residues. CDR1 DFQATT and CDR2 SNEGSKA come from the germline V gene (reference sequence). With 5 bases removed from V and 3 bases from J, the gap between germline ends came to 8 bases. The DNA for the CDR3 is TGCAGTGCTGGGATCAGCTACGAGCAGTACTTC. This codes for CSAGISYEQYF.

This chain links TRBV5-4 with TRBJ1-2; possibly TRBD1 for D (5 bases). Trimming took off 4 bases at V and 3 bases at J, with 10 bases between the two ends. The CDR3 loop spans 13 amino acids. Germline values: CDR1 SGHNT, CDR2 YYREEE (reference sequence). The CDR3 DNA sequence: TGTGCCAGCAGCGCTCAGGGTTACTATGGCTACACCTTC. Protein product: CASSAQGYYGYTF.

The chain uses TRBV25-1 and TRBJ2-2, with D unclear. The CDR3 contains 15 residues. The V and J ends lost 4 bases and 3 bases respectively, with 12 bases between them. In germline, CDR1 is MGHDK, CDR2 SYGVNS. This chain's CDR3 is CASSGSATYTGELFF. The CDR3 DNA sequence: TGTGCCAGCAGTGGGTCTGCCACCTACACCGGGGAGCTGTTTTTT.

The CDR3 DNA sequence: TGTGCCAGCAGCTTAGGGTCGGGGGATGTCCAGCCCCAGCATTTT. This gives the protein CASSLGSGDVQPQHF. The chain carries TRBV5-5 and TRBJ1-5; perhaps TRBD1 as D (5 bases). Germline CDR1 is SGHKS and CDR2 is YYEKEE (reference sequence). The CDR3 loop spans 15 amino acids. Trimming took off 2 bases at V and 7 bases at J, with 16 bases between the two ends.

The gene calls are TRBV5-4 and TRBJ2-1; possibly TRBD1 for D (5 bases). The CDR3 contains 15 residues. V was trimmed by 3 bases and J by 5 bases, leaving 15 bases between them. Per the germline V gene, CDR1 is SGHNT and CDR2 is YYREEE (reference sequence). The CDR3 bases are TGTGCCAGCAGCTCTCCCAGGGTTAGGGACAATGAGCAGTTCTTC. Protein: CASSSPRVRDNEQFF.

The rearrangement links TRBV6-5 to TRBJ1-2, with D maybe TRBD1 (6 bases). Germline loops: CDR1 MNHEY, CDR2 SVGAGI. The CDR3 sequence is 15 residues long. Trimming took off 3 bases at V and 4 bases at J, with 15 bases between the two ends. The CDR3 DNA is TGTGCCAGCAGTTATTTAGGGGGGAGTTCCTATGGCTACACCTTC. Its translation is CASSYLGGSSYGYTF.

CDR3 DNA sequence: TGTGGCTCGGGCGGGGCTAGCAATTACAATGAGCAGTTCTTC. It encodes CGSGGASNYNEQFF. This rearrangement joins TRBV6-1 to TRBJ2-1, with D perhaps TRBD2 (6 bases). The CDR3 consists of 14 residues. Germline loops: CDR1 MNHNS, CDR2 SASEGT.

The CDR3 region is CASRLQGTADQPQHF. The CDR3 DNA is TGTGCCAGCAGACTCCAAGGGACAGCGGATCAGCCCCAGCATTTT. The gene calls are TRBV27 and TRBJ1-5, with 7 bases aligning to TRBD1. This CDR3 is 15 amino acids long. Germline trimming cut 6 bases from V and 5 bases from J; bases unmatched to any gene: 10. Germline CDR1 and CDR2: MNHEY and SMNVEV (reference sequence).

V gene TRBV7-3 combines with J gene TRBJ2-1; 7 nucleotides line up with TRBD2. CDR3 length equals 16 residues. J gave up 4 bases and V 2 bases, and 8 bases lay outside the gene matches. Per the germline V gene, CDR1 is SGHTA and CDR2 is FQGTGA. This CDR3 reads CASSLGSGTPYNEQFF. As DNA, the CDR3 is TGTGCCAGCAGCTTAGGGAGCGGGACCCCTTACAATGAGCAGTTCTTC.

This chain connects TRBV5-1 to TRBJ2-3; 12 bases fit TRBD2. The junction had 8 bases not matched to a gene; V was cut back by 0 bases and J by 6 bases. Germline lookup yields CDR1 SGHRS and CDR2 YFSETQ. The CDR3 spans 17 residues. This CDR3 reads CASSLEATSGGMDTQYF. CDR3 DNA sequence: TGCGCCAGCAGCTTGGAAGCGACTAGCGGGGGTATGGATACGCAGTATTTT. Complete variable domain (other parts from reference TRBV5-1 and TRBJ2-3): KAGVTQTPRYLIKTRGQQVTLSCSPISGHRSVSWYQQTPGQGLQFLFEYFSETQRNKGNFPGRFSGRQFSNSRSEMNVSTLELGDSALYLCASSLEATSGGMDTQYFGPGTRLTVL.

The V gene is TRBV19, the J gene TRBJ2-3, with TRBD2 identical over 8 bases. This CDR3 comprises 17 residues. Looked up from germline, CDR1 is LNHDA and CDR2 is SQIVND (reference sequence). Trimming cost V 5 bases and J 2 bases; bases outside gene matches: 12. CDR3 nucleotides: TGTGCCAGTAGTCTAACTGGGCTAGCGGGTAACACAGATACGCAGTATTTT. It translates to CASSLTGLAGNTDTQYF.

This clone has a single count. The chain has TRBV10-3 and TRBJ1-5; D is uncertain. Germline lookup yields CDR1 ENHRY and CDR2 SYGVKD. V was clipped by 6 bases and J by 6 bases, with 9 bases between them. The length of the CDR3 is 12 residues. CDR3 bases: TGTGCCATCAGGACCGAGGGTCAGCCCCAGCATTTT. Its protein is CAIRTEGQPQHF.

The chain employs TRBV18 and TRBJ2-7; 9 positions match TRBD2. The trim removed 8 bases at V and 6 bases at J, leaving 14 bases unmatched. Per germline, CDR1 KGHSH and CDR2 LQKENI. CDR3 length: 15 amino acids. DNA of the CDR3: TGTGCCAGCACCAACTCGGCTAGCGGGGTGGGCGAGCAGTACTTC. This translates into CASTNSASGVGEQYF.

The chain has TRBV9 and TRBJ2-3; TRBD2 aligns across 10 bases. The V gene end was trimmed by 4 bases and the J gene end by 2 bases; junction bases not matched to a gene: 7. Germline CDR1 SGDLS, CDR2 YYNGEE. The CDR3 totals 16 residues. CDR3 DNA sequence: TGTGCCAGCAGCAACCCAGCGGGGGGGAACACAGATACGCAGTATTTT. This codes for CASSNPAGGNTDTQYF.

The gene calls are TRBV5-5 and TRBJ2-1; D may be TRBD1 or TRBD2 (5 bases each). The CDR3 is made up of 17 amino acids. Looked up from germline, CDR1 is SGHKS and CDR2 is YYEKEE (reference sequence). The V gene lost 1 base and the J gene lost 0 bases, with 14 bases spanning the gap. CDR3 amino acids: CASSLLGPSSSYNEQFF. In DNA, the CDR3 is TGTGCCAGCAGCTTGTTGGGACCCTCTAGCTCCTACAATGAGCAGTTCTTC. The entire variable domain, with the rest obtained from reference TRBV5-5 and TRBJ2-1, is as follows: DAGVTQSPTHLIKTRGQQVTLRCSPISGHKSVSWYQQVLGQGPQFIFQYYEKEERGRGNFPDRFSARQFPNYSSELNVNALLLGDSALYLCASSLLGPSSSYNEQFFGPGTRLTVL.

The chain carries TRBV27 and TRBJ2-7; D ambiguous. The ends were cut back, 3 bases at V and 2 bases at J, with 11 bases in the middle. The CDR3 is 14 residues long. The germline gives CDR1 MNHEY, CDR2 SMNVEV (reference sequence). CDR3 sequence (DNA): TGTGCCAGCAGTTTTTTTGAGAGAACCTACGAGCAGTACTTC. This sequence encodes CASSFFERTYEQYF.

The chain couples TRBV15 to TRBJ2-3; TRBD2 matches 10 bases. The CDR3 totals 15 residues. Germline CDR1 is LNHNV and CDR2 is YYDKDF (reference sequence). V lost 4 bases and J lost 5; bases outside the gene matches: 6. CDR3 loop: CATSTDSGRKDTQYF. As DNA, the CDR3 is TGTGCCACCAGCACGGATAGCGGGAGGAAAGATACGCAGTATTTT. Complete variable domain (other parts from reference TRBV15 and TRBJ2-3): DAMVIQNPRYQVTQFGKPVTLSCSQTLNHNVMYWYQQKSSQAPKLLFHYYDKDFNNEADTPDNFQSRRPNTSFCFLDIRSPGLGDTAMYLCATSTDSGRKDTQYFGPGTRLTVL.

Only a few counts were recorded for this clone. This chain connects TRBV6-6 to TRBJ1-5; no clear D. The CDR3 is 12 amino acids. Germline assignment: CDR1 MNHNY and CDR2 SVGAGI (reference sequence). Between the trimmed V and J ends, which lost 7 bases and 5 bases, there was a span of 9 bases. The chain's CDR3 is CASTHLYQPQHF. CDR3 nucleotides: TGTGCCAGCACCCACTTGTATCAGCCCCAGCATTTT.

The chain carries TRBV14 and TRBJ1-1; D not certain. The germline V and J ends were trimmed by 5 bases and 0 bases, with 7 bases remaining between them. The CDR3 totals 13 residues. Germline V gene data show CDR1 as SGHDN and CDR2 as FVKESK. The CDR3 sequence: CASSSLMNTEAFF. CDR3 DNA sequence: TGTGCCAGCAGCTCACTAATGAACACTGAAGCTTTCTTT.